This T cell receptor beta chain was documented in a study of Ad26.COV2.S vaccination and SARS-CoV-2 variants. Across the whole study: Participants got Ad26.COV2.S intramuscularly, once or twice 56 days apart. Points from the study as a whole: Placebo recipients had lower spike-specific TCR breadth than vaccine recipients. It is possible that the TCR breadth and depth analyses underestimated the total T cell responses.

Described treatment: roughly 18 received Ad26.COV2.S at low or high dose, single or two shots; 5 received placebo; per-sample allocation not given. Collection of the samples took place on day 63 after the first injection of vaccine or placebo. With 4 bases removed from V and 0 bases from J, the gap between germline ends came to 12 bases. Germline V gene sequence: CDR1 LNHDA, CDR2 SQIVND (reference sequence). The CDR3 is 15 amino acids. The protocol was immunoSEQ multiplex PCR, while the TCRdb copy is restricted to in-frame clones and leaves out a portion. Of about 470,000 clones detected, roughly 91% appear once; the ten largest clones hold approximately 4.5%. Details on this clone: The antigen is not known.

This chain links TRBV19 with TRBJ1-2; D ambiguous. This TCR derives from a person between 18 and 60 years old who received the Ad26.COV2.S COVID-19 vaccine or a placebo. The sample was peripheral blood, taken in a trial of Ad26.COV2.S vaccine versus placebo. The chain's CDR3 is CASSTRRESNYGYTF. CDR3 DNA sequence: TGTGCCAGTAGTACCCGGCGAGAATCTAACTATGGCTACACCTTC.